Following are 24 T cell receptor beta chains from one sample sequenced in a study of shared clonotypes between healthy human individuals. Naivety among CD8 cells was defined by CD45RO negativity and positive CCR7 selection, thereby excluding terminally differentiated effector memory CD45RA+ cells. Assay: immunoSEQ multiplex PCR; the TCRdb copy retains only in-frame clones and omits some. The sample lists about 2.2 million clones, 93% seen once, with approximately 1.6% in the top ten. Sequenced input: naive CD8+ T cells from PBMCs. These receptors came from a man aged 18 to 29 in good health. Some clones in this sample may be carry-over from other donors' samples.

The V gene is TRBV27, the J gene TRBJ1-2; no reliable D call. This CDR3 has 14 residues. Germline V gene lookup returns CDR1 MNHEY and CDR2 SMNVEV (reference sequence). V was trimmed by 1 base and J by 2 bases, leaving 8 bases between them. The CDR3 here is CASSLFYGNYGYTF. The DNA for the CDR3 is TGTGCCAGCAGTTTATTTTACGGAAACTATGGCTACACCTTC.

The rearrangement links TRBV28 to TRBJ1-5, with D uncertain. CDR3 length equals 16 residues. Germline assignment: CDR1 MDHEN and CDR2 SYDVKM. V was trimmed by 3 bases and J by 0 bases, leaving 12 bases between them. CDR3 in amino acids: CASSFPPENSNQPQHF. The CDR3 DNA reads as TGTGCCAGCAGTTTCCCGCCAGAAAATAGCAATCAGCCCCAGCATTTT.

The rearrangement uses TRBV9 and TRBJ2-3; the match to TRBD2 covers 8 bases. J lost 4 bases, V lost 0 bases, and 7 bases had no gene match. The germline gives CDR1 SGDLS, CDR2 YYNGEE. CDR3 length: 16 amino acids. This CDR3 reads CASSVASGSDADTQYF. CDR3 in DNA: TGTGCCAGCAGCGTAGCCAGCGGGAGTGACGCAGATACGCAGTATTTT.

The rearrangement joins TRBV7-6 to TRBJ2-7; 10 nucleotides align to TRBD2. CDR1 and CDR2 (germline): SGHVS, FNYEAQ. Unmatched junction bases numbered 7, after V lost 4 bases and J lost 4 bases. The length of the CDR3 is 15 residues. This CDR3 is CASSSLAGGLYEQYF. CDR3 sequence (DNA): TGTGCCAGCAGCTCTTTAGCGGGAGGCTTATACGAGCAGTACTTC.

The chain links TRBV2 to TRBJ1-4, with a possible D match to TRBD1 (5 bases). From germline, CDR1 is SNHLY and CDR2 FYNNEI. V lost 5 bases and J 8 bases, leaving 15 bases between the germline ends. This CDR3 contains 14 residues. The CDR3 sequence is CASSSSGGREKLFF. The CDR3, as DNA: TGTGCCAGCAGTTCAAGTGGGGGAAGGGAAAAACTGTTTTTT.

The V gene is TRBV29-1, the J gene TRBJ2-5; possible D gene TRBD2, 5 bases. V was trimmed by 2 bases and J by 3 bases, leaving 13 bases between them. CDR3 length: 14 amino acids. The germline gives CDR1 SQVTM, CDR2 ANQGSEA. This CDR3 is CSVEKGGRKETQYF. The CDR3 DNA reads TGCAGCGTTGAAAAGGGCGGGCGTAAAGAGACCCAGTACTTC. The full variable domain, rest sourced from reference TRBV29-1 and TRBJ2-5, is SAVISQKPSRDICQRGTSLTIQCQVDSQVTMMFWYRQQPGQSLTLIATANQGSEATYESGFVIDKFPISRPNLTFSTLTVSNMSPEDSSIYLCSVEKGGRKETQYFGPGTRLLVL.

This chain connects TRBV6-5 to TRBJ1-1; perhaps TRBD1 as D (6 bases). Trimming cost V 1 base and J 3 bases, with 9 bases left between them. The CDR3 has 14 residues. Germline CDR1 is MNHEY and CDR2 is SVGAGI. CDR3 coding DNA: TGTGCCAGCAGTTACTTCGCAGGGGACACTGAAGCTTTCTTT. Protein product: CASSYFAGDTEAFF.

This clone was recorded once. V gene TRBV6-9 combines with J gene TRBJ2-4; TRBD1 aligns across 9 bases. The CDR3 is 14 residues long. From germline, CDR1 is MNHGY and CDR2 SVAAGI. Trimming cost V 5 bases and J 8 bases; bases outside gene matches: 7. In DNA form, the CDR3 reads TGTGCCAGCAGTGACCGGGACAGGGTGGACATTCAGTACTTC. Translation: CASSDRDRVDIQYF.

The chain employs TRBV4-1 and TRBJ2-7; D possibly matches TRBD1 or TRBD2 (5 bases each). Trimming removed 1 base from V and 2 bases from J, with 12 bases in between. CDR1 is MGHRA and CDR2 is YSYEKL in the germline V gene. The CDR3 totals 15 residues. The CDR3 DNA is TGCGCCAGCAGCCAAGCTCCCGGGACGACCTACGAGCAGTACTTC. This codes for CASSQAPGTTYEQYF.

The gene calls are TRBV5-4 and TRBJ1-1; D may be TRBD1 (5 bases). V lost 4 bases, J lost 4 bases, and 20 bases lay in between. This CDR3 is 16 amino acids long. Per the germline V gene, CDR1 is SGHNT and CDR2 is YYREEE (reference sequence). Written as DNA, the CDR3 is TGTGCCAGCAGCCCGCCGGGGGATGAGGGTAGCACTGAAGCTTTCTTT. Residues: CASSPPGDEGSTEAFF.

The chain recombines TRBV7-9 with TRBJ1-3; D is ambiguous. V lost 4 bases, J lost 4 bases, and 11 bases lay in between. There are 14 residues in the CDR3. Germline V lookup: CDR1 SEHNR, CDR2 FQNEAQ (reference sequence). The DNA of the CDR3 is TGTGCCAGCAGCTATTTAGGATCCGGAAACACCATATATTTT. Residues: CASSYLGSGNTIYF.

This chain joins TRBV10-2 and TRBJ1-3, with D hard to call. This CDR3 contains 17 residues. V was shortened by 2 bases and J by 0 bases, with 14 bases between the two germline ends. Germline CDR1 reads WSHSY; CDR2 reads SAAADI. CDR3 sequence reads: CASSEVGMGFSGNTIYF. The DNA for the CDR3 is TGCGCCAGCAGTGAGGTCGGGATGGGTTTCTCTGGAAACACCATATATTTT.

The genes are TRBV15 and TRBJ2-3; 14 nucleotides match TRBD2. In germline, CDR1 is LNHNV, CDR2 YYDKDF (reference sequence). There are 15 residues in the CDR3. The J segment lost 4 bases and the V segment lost 3 bases, leaving 0 bases of the junction unmatched. The CDR3: CATSRGLAGADTQYF. CDR3 DNA: TGTGCCACCAGCAGGGGACTAGCGGGAGCAGATACGCAGTATTTT.

The chain is built from TRBV5-6 and TRBJ2-1; 7 nucleotides match TRBD1. The CDR3 totals 14 residues. Germline values: CDR1 SGHDT, CDR2 YYEEEE. J lost 12 bases, V lost 0 bases, and 9 bases had no gene match. The CDR3 DNA reads as TGTGCCAGCAGCTTGGCCCGGGACAGCCTCCGGCAGTTCTTC. It yields the protein CASSLARDSLRQFF.

The CDR3 protein is CASSYASVPYEQYF. The CDR3 nucleotides read TGTGCCAGCAGCTACGCTAGCGTTCCCTACGAGCAGTACTTC. This chain uses TRBV5-4 with TRBJ2-7, with a tentative D call TRBD2 (6 bases). Germline V CDR1 and CDR2: SGHNT, YYREEE (reference sequence). V was pared by 3 bases and J by 2 bases, with 12 bases between. There are 14 residues in the CDR3.

The rearrangement uses TRBV7-2 and TRBJ2-1; the D is unclear. CDR3 length: 16 amino acids. Between the trimmed V and J ends, which lost 0 bases and 8 bases, there was a span of 17 bases. Germline CDR1 is SGHTA and CDR2 is FQGNSA. The CDR3, as DNA: TGTGCCAGCAGCTTAGCTGGTACTGCCGGCGCCTATGAGCAGTTCTTC. Encoded protein: CASSLAGTAGAYEQFF.

Comments on this clone: The same CDR3 arises from other DNA sequences in this sample as well. V is TRBV19 and J is TRBJ2-1; D may be TRBD2 (5 bases). Germline values: CDR1 LNHDA, CDR2 SQIVND (reference sequence). The CDR3 loop spans 12 amino acids. Trimming shortened V by 3 bases and J by 7 bases, and 7 bases separated the two germline ends. The chain's CDR3 is CASSIGGNEQFF. CDR3 coding DNA: TGTGCCAGTAGTATTGGAGGAAATGAGCAGTTCTTC.

This chain's CDR3 is CASSRQATQETQYF. DNA for the CDR3: TGTGCCAGCTCACGACAGGCTACCCAAGAGACCCAGTACTTC. This chain uses TRBV28 with TRBJ2-5; the D gene is possibly TRBD1 (6 bases). CDR3 length: 14 residues. V lost 8 bases to trimming and J lost 1 base, with 14 bases between them. The germline V gene encodes CDR1 MDHEN and CDR2 SYDVKM.

The chain combines TRBV5-1 with TRBJ2-7; D unresolved. V was clipped by 2 bases and J by 4 bases, with 10 bases between them. The V gene's germline CDR1 is SGHRS and CDR2 YFSETQ. This CDR3 comprises 13 residues. CDR3 nucleotide sequence: TGCGCCAGCAGCTTTTCAAGGGAATACGAGCAGTACTTC. It yields the protein CASSFSREYEQYF.

V and J are TRBV28 and TRBJ2-1; tentatively, D is TRBD2 (5 bases). There are 16 residues in the CDR3. The ends were cut back, 5 bases at V and 0 bases at J, with 14 bases in the middle. Germline CDR1 and CDR2: MDHEN and SYDVKM. The CDR3 region has the DNA TGTGCCAGCAGTGTAAGGCGGGTTAGCTCCTACAATGAGCAGTTCTTC. Amino acid sequence: CASSVRRVSSYNEQFF.

The gene calls are TRBV9 and TRBJ1-2, with TRBD1 matching 8 bases. The CDR3 loop spans 16 amino acids. V shed 4 bases, J shed 5 bases, and the junction held 13 bases outside the gene matches. The germline V gene has CDR1 SGDLS and CDR2 YYNGEE. Here the CDR3 DNA reads TGTGCCAGCAGCATCCGGACAGGGCTCGACGAGTATGGCTACACCTTC. Translating it yields CASSIRTGLDEYGYTF.

The rearrangement links TRBV19 to TRBJ2-7; perhaps TRBD1 as D (7 bases). The germline V gene has CDR1 LNHDA and CDR2 SQIVND (reference sequence). The CDR3 runs 15 residues. V was shortened by 5 bases and J by 5 bases, with 19 bases between the two germline ends. The CDR3 sequence is CASSSRRGLFDEQYF. CDR3 in DNA: TGTGCCAGTAGTTCGCGGAGGGGGCTATTTGACGAGCAGTACTTC. Drawing the rest from reference TRBV19 and TRBJ2-7, the complete variable domain is DGGITQSPKYLFRKEGQNVTLSCEQNLNHDAMYWYRQDPGQGLRLIYYSQIVNDFQKGDIAEGYSVSREKKESFPLTVTSAQKNPTAFYLCASSSRRGLFDEQYFGPGTRLTVT.

This chain connects TRBV2 to TRBJ1-1; the D gene is possibly TRBD1 (5 bases). The ends were cut back, 2 bases at V and 12 bases at J, with 16 bases in the middle. This CDR3 is built from 13 residues. CDR1 is SNHLY and CDR2 is FYNNEI in the germline V gene. CDR3 DNA sequence: TGTGCCAGCAGTGAATTGCTCAGGGCTTGGACTTTCTTT. It yields the protein CASSELLRAWTFF.

The V call is TRBV27, the J call TRBJ2-3; D gene ambiguous. The V end lost 5 bases, the J end lost 2 bases, and 17 bases lay between the germline ends. The CDR3 totals 16 residues. Looked up from germline, CDR1 is MNHEY and CDR2 is SMNVEV (reference sequence). CDR3: CASSPSVGELTDTQYF. CDR3 sequence (DNA): TGTGCCAGCAGTCCCTCTGTGGGCGAACTCACAGATACGCAGTATTTT.